The rows below give T cell receptor beta chains drawn from one sample of a study of CD4 T cells in relation to SARS-CoV-2 and coronaviruses. Libraries were prepared by immunoSEQ multiplex PCR; TCRdb keeps only in-frame clonotypes and omits some of them. This table has 35,000 to 40,000 clones, around nine tenths appearing once. Material: memory CD4+ T cells from PBMCs. Source of these receptors: an adult with COVID-19. The CDR3 runs from the conserved cysteine through the conserved F or W. The D gene is left open where the match is weak. Some rows have no size entry. The others give once, few or many, or a class for an expanded clone.

>TRBJ2-7|TRBV29-1|-|-
CSAQAASRDEQYF
TGCAGCGCCCAGGCTGCTTCGAGGGACGAGCAGTACTTC
>TRBJ1-2|TRBV29-1|TRBD1|-
CSARTGEYGYTF
TGCAGCGCCCGGACAGGCGAGTATGGCTACACCTTC
>TRBJ2-4|TRBV10-2|-|-
CTSIGSLENIQYF
TGCACCAGCATAGGGTCACTCGAAAACATTCAGTACTTC
>TRBJ2-7|TRBV5-1|-|-
CASSLPSYEQYF
TGCGCCAGCAGCCTCCCCTCCTACGAGCAGTACTTC
>TRBJ2-7|TRBV15|TRBD1|-
CATSRDRETGDNEQYF
TGTGCCACCAGCAGAGATAGGGAGACAGGGGACAACGAGCAGTACTTC
>TRBJ2-7|TRBV24-1|-|-
CATLSRGAYEQYF
TGTGCCACCCTTTCCAGGGGGGCCTACGAGCAGTACTTC
>TRBJ2-2|TRBV7-2|TRBD2|-
CASSSPSGGASGELFF
TGTGCCAGCAGCTCCCCTAGCGGGGGGGCATCCGGGGAGCTGTTTTTT
>TRBJ2-3|TRBV5-5|TRBD1|once
CASSLVRTGGPDTQYF
TGTGCCAGCAGCTTGGTTCGGACAGGGGGCCCAGATACGCAGTATTTT
>TRBJ2-5|TRBV11-2|-|-
CASSLDEETQYF
TGTGCCAGCAGCTTGGATGAAGAGACCCAGTACTTC
>TRBJ1-5|TRBV30|-|-
CAWGDSNQPQHF
TGTGCCTGGGGGGACTCAAATCAGCCCCAGCATTTT
>TRBJ2-3|TRBV20-1|-|-
CSASQIGGAQPQYF
TGCAGTGCTAGTCAAATAGGGGGGGCGCAGCCCCAGTATTTT
>TRBJ2-6|TRBV5-1|-|few
CASSSLGGANVLTF
TGCGCCAGCAGCTCCCTGGGGGGGGCCAACGTCCTGACTTTC
>TRBJ1-3|TRBV3-1/TRBV3-2|-|-
CASSQDRIAGNTIYF
TGTGCCAGCAGCCAAGATCGCATTGCTGGAAACACCATATATTTT
>TRBJ1-5|TRBV27|-|once
CASRGGGATIEGNQPQHF
TGTGCCAGCAGAGGGGGAGGGGCCACCATCGAGGGGAATCAGCCCCAGCATTTT